This T cell receptor (beta chain) was observed in a study of PD-1 blockade in classical Hodgkin lymphoma. Overall study context: Patients were dosed intravenously with nivolumab at 3 mg/kg every 2 weeks.

Profiled with immunoSEQ multiplex PCR; TCRdb holds only in-frame clones, not every one. The table records about 43,000 clones, roughly 78% of them present only once. Study-wide findings and caveats: Reports described newly diagnosed patients as having lower baseline TCR diversity than healthy donors.

Each of the patients experienced relapse following autologous stem cell transplantation, and their brentuximab vedotin exposure differed. Reported best responses ranged across complete response, partial response or progressive disease. As regards this clone: As yet, its antigen is unknown.

The CDR3 length is 14 residues. CDR1 and CDR2 from the germline V gene are SGHDT and YYEEEE. V trimming: 1 base; J trimming: 5 bases; junction bases outside the gene matches: 5. Sequences were derived from peripheral blood mononuclear cells (PBMCs), sampled before the second cycle of nivolumab. This chain uses TRBV5-6 with TRBJ1-2; 7 bases are a match to TRBD1. This sequence was found in a human donor with classical Hodgkin lymphoma. CDR3 in DNA: TGTGCCAGCAGCTTGCTCGGACAGGAGTATGGCTACACCTTC. This translates into CASSLLGQEYGYTF. The variable domain in full, with the rest retrieved from reference TRBV5-6 and TRBJ1-2, is DAGVTQSPTHLIKTRGQQVTLRCSPKSGHDTVSWYQQALGQGPQFIFQYYEEEERQRGNFPDRFSGHQFPNYSSELNVNALLLGDSALYLCASSLLGQEYGYTFGSGTRLTVV.